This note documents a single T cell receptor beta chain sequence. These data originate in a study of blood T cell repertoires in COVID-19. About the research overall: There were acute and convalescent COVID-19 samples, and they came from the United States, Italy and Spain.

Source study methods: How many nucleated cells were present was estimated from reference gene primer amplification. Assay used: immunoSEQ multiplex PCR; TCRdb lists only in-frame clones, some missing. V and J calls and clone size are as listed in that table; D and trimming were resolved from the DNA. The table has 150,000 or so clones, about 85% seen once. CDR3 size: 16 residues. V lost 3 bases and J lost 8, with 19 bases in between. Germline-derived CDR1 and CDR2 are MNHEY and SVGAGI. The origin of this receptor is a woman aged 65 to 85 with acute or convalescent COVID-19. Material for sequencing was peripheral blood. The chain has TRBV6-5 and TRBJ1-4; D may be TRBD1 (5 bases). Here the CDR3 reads CASSYRQGRAKEKLFF. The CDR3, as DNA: TGTGCCAGCAGTTATCGGCAGGGTCGCGCGAAGGAAAAACTGTTTTTT.